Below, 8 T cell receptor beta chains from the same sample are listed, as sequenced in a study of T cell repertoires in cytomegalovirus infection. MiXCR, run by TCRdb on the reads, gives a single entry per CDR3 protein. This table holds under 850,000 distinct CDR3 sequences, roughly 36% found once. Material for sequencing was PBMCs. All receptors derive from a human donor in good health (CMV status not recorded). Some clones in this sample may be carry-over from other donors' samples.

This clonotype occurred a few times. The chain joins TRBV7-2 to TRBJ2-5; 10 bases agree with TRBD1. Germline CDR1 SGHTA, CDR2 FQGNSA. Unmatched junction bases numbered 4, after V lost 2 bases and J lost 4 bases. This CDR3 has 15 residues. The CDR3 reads CASSLQRDRGETQYF. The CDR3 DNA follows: TGTGCCAGCAGCTTACAGCGGGACAGGGGAGAGACCCAGTACTTC.

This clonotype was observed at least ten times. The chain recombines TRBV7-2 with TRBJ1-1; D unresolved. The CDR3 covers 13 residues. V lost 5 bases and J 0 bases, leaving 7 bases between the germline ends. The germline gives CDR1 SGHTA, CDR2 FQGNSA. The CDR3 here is CASSQTMNTEAFF. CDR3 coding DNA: TGTGCCAGCAGCCAAACGATGAACACTGAAGCTTTCTTT. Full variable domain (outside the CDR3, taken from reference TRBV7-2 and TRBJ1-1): GAGVSQSPSNKVTEKGKDVELRCDPISGHTALYWYRQSLGQGLEFLIYFQGNSAPDKSGLPSDRFSAERTGGSVSTLTIQRTQQEDSAVYLCASSQTMNTEAFFGQGTRLTVV.

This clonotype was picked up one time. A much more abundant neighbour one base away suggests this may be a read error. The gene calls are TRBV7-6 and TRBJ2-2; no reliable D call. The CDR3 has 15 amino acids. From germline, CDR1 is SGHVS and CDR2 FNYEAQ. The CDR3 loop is CASSLEATNTVELFF. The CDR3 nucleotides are TGTGCCAGCAGCTTAGAAGCGACGAACACCGTGGAGCTGTTTTTT.

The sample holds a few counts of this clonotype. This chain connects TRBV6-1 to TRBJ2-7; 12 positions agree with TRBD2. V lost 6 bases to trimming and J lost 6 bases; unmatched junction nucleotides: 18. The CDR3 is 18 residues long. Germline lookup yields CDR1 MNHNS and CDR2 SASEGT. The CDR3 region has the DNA TGTGCCAGCAGGACCCTATGGATGACTAGCGGGAGTAAAGCCGAGCAGTACTTC. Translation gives CASRTLWMTSGSKAEQYF.

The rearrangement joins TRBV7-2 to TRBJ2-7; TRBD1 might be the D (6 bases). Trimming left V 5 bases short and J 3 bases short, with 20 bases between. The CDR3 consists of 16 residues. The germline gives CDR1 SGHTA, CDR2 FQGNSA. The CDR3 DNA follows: TGTGCCAGCAGCCACATATTTCAGGGGTATGGCTACGAGCAGTACTTC. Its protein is CASSHIFQGYGYEQYF.

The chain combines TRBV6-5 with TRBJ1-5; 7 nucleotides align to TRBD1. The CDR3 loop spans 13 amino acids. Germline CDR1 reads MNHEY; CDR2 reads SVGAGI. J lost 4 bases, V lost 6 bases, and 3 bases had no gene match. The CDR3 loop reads CASRRQGNQPQHF. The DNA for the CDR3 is TGTGCCAGCAGACGACAGGGAAATCAGCCCCAGCATTTT.

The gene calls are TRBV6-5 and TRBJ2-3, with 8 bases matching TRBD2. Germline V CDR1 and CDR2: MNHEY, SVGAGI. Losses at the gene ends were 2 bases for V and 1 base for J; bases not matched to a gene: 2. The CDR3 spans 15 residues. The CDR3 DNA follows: TGTGCCAGCAGTTACCATAGCGGGGGCACAGATACGCAGTATTTT. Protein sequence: CASSYHSGGTDTQYF.

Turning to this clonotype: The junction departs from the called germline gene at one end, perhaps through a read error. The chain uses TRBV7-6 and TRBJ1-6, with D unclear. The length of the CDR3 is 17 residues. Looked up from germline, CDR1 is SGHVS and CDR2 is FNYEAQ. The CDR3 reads CASSLEFGESFNSPLHF. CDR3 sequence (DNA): TGTGCCAGCAGCTTAGAATTCGGGGAGTCCTTTAATTCACCCCTCCACTTT.